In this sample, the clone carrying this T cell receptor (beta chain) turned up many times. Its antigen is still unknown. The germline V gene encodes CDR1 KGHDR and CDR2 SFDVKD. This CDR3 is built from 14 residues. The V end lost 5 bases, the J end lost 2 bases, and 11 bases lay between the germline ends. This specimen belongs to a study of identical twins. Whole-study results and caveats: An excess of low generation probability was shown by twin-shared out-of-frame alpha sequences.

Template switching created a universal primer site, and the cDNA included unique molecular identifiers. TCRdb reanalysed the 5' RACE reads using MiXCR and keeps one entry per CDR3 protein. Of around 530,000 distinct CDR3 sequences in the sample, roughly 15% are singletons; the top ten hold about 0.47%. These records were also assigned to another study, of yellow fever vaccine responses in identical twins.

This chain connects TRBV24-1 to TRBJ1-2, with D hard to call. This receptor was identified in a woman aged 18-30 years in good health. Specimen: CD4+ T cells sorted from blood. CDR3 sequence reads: CATSAPDTNYGYTF. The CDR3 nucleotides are TGTGCCACCAGTGCCCCAGACACCAACTATGGCTACACCTTC.